This T cell receptor beta chain originates from a study of blood T cell repertoires in COVID-19. The CDR3 sequence is 14 residues long. The V gene lost 0 bases and the J gene lost 1 base, with 7 bases spanning the gap. CDR1 is SGHRS and CDR2 is YFSETQ in the germline V gene. Profiling relied on immunoSEQ multiplex PCR, and the TCRdb table lists in-frame clones only, not all of them. The repertoire holds around 69,000 clones, with more than 70% as singletons. The TCR was taken from a middle-aged man with active COVID-19. The source material was peripheral blood. V gene TRBV5-1 combines with J gene TRBJ2-5; TRBD1 is a possible D gene (6 bases). The CDR3 reads CASSLGTAQETQYF. Here the CDR3 DNA reads TGCGCCAGCAGCTTGGGGACAGCCCAAGAGACCCAGTACTTC.